The clone carrying this TCR beta chain was counted only a few times. Its antigen remains unknown. The CDR3 extends over 18 amino acids. This table comes from immunoSEQ multiplex PCR, and its TCRdb copy is limited to in-frame clones, with some not included. The profile shows over 70,000 clones, around 80% of them singletons. The data were obtained in a study of T cell responses to AZD1222 COVID-19 vaccine. Study outcomes and limitations: Rises in breadth and depth of Spike-specific TCRs came after two AZD1222 doses. The number of AZD1222 recipients seropositive at baseline was only five to seven. Donors were mostly white British, more females; clonal diversity possibly underestimated. Repertoire sampling was restricted to post-peak T cell response timepoints.

The chain couples TRBV21-1 to TRBJ1-6. TRBV21-1 is reported as a pseudogene. The sequence was collected from an adult who received the MenACWY meningococcal vaccine as a control. The sequences come from peripheral blood, collected 28 days after the second dose of the MenACWY control vaccine. The CDR3 protein is CASSKHSDPSSYNSPLHF. The CDR3 DNA sequence: TGTGCCAGCAGCAAACACTCGGACCCGAGCTCCTATAATTCACCCCTCCACTTT.